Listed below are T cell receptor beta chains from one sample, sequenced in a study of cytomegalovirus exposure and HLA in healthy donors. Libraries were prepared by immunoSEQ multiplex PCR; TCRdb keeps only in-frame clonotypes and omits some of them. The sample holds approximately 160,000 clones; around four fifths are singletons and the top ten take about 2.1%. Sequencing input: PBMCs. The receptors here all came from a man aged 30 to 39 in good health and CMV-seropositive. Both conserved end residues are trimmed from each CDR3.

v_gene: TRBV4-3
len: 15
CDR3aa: ASSQAPLGAVGNTIY

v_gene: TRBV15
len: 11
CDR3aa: ATSRDPGYEQY

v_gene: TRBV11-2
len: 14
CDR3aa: ASSLKGGLETDTQY

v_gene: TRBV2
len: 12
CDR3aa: ASSRALGGTEAF

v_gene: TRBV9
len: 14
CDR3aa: ASSPVTGGIYNEQF

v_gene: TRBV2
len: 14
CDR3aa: ASSVLGLAGKETQY

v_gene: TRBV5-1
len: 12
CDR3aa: ASSPGQGIDTQY

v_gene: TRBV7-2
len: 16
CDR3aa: ASSLGTSGGKSTDTQY

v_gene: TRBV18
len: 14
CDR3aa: ASSPSEADYNSPLH

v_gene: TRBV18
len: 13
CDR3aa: ASSPDMNYNSPLH

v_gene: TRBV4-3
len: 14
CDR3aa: ASSQGEGGLNSPLH

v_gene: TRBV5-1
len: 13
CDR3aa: ASSAHGQGAYEQY

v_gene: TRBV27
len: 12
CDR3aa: ASSAGNSNQPQH

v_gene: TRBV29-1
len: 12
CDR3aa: SVEAEGNTYEQY

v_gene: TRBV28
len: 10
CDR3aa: ASSFLTYEQY

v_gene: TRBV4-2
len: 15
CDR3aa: ASSQDLAGGGTDTQY

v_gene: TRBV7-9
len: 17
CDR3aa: ASSLYPPERGSVTDTQY

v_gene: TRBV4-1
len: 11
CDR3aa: ASSPTRGETQY

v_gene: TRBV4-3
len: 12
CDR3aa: ASSQGSYNQPQH

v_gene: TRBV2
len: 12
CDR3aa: ASSPDRVDTEAF

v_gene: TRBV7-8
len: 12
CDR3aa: ASSLGQGTDTQY

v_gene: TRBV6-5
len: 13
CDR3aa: ASSYSASSGNTIY

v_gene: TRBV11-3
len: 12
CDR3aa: ASSLYGGSGELF

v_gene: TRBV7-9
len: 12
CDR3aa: ASSVPRDSGEQY

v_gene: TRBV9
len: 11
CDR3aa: ASSVAVPDTQY

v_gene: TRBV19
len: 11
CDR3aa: ASSIRGDYGYT

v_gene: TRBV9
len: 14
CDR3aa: ASTQGVGATNEKLF

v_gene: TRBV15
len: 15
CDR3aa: ATSRGGTGPNTGELF

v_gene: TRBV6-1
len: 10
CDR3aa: ASSLGWYGYT

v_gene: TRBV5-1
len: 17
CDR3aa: ASSLATTSGGDRSYEQF

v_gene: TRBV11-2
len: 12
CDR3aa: ASSLRDRGDGYT